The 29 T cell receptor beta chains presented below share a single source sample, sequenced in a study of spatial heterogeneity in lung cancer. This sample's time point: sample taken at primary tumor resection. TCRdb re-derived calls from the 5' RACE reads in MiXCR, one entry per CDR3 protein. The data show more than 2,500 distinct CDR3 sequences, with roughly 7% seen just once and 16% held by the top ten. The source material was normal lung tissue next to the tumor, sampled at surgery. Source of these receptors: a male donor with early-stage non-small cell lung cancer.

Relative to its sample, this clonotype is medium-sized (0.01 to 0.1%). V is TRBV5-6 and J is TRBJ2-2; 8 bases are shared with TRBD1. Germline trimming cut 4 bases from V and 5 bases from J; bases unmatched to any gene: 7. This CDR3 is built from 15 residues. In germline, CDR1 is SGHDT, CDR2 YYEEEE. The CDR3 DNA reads TGTGCCAGCAGCCCCGGGACAGGAGAAACCGGGGAGCTGTTTTTT. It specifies CASSPGTGETGELFF.

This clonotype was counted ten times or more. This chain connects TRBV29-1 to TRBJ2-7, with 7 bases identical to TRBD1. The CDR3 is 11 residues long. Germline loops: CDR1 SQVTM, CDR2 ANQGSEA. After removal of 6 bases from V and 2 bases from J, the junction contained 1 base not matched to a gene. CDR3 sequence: CSVGTAYEQYF. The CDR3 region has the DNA TGCAGCGTCGGGACAGCCTACGAGCAGTACTTC.

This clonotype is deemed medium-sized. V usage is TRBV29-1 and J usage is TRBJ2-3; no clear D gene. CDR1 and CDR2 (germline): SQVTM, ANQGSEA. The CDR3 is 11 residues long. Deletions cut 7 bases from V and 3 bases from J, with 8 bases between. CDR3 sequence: CSAAQTDTQYF. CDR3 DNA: TGCAGCGCCGCGCAAACAGATACGCAGTATTTT.

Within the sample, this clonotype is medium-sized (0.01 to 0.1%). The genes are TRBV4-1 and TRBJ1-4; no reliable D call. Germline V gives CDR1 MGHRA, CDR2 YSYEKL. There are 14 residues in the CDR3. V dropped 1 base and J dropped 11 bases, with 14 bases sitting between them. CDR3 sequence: CASSQGAETNKLFF. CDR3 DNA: TGCGCCAGCAGCCAAGGGGCCGAAACAAATAAACTGTTTTTT.

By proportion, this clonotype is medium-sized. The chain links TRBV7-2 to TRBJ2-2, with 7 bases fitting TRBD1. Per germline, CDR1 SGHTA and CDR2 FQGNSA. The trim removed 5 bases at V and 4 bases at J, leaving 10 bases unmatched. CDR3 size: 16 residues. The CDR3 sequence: CASSRPQGLSTGELFF. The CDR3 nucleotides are TGTGCCAGCAGCCGACCACAGGGGCTCAGCACCGGGGAGCTGTTTTTT.

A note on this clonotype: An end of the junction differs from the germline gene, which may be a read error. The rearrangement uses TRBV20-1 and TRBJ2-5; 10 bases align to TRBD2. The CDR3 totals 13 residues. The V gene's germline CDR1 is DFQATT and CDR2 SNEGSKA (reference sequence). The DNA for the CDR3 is TGCAGTGCTAGCGGACTAGCGGACCACGCGGAAAACTTC. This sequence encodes CSASGLADHAENF.

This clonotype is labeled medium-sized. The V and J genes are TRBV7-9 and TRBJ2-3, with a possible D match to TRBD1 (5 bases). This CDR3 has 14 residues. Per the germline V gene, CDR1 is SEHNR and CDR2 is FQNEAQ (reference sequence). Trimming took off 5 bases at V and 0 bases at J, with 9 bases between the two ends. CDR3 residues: CASSPTASTDTQYF. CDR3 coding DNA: TGTGCCAGCAGCCCGACAGCGAGCACAGATACGCAGTATTTT.

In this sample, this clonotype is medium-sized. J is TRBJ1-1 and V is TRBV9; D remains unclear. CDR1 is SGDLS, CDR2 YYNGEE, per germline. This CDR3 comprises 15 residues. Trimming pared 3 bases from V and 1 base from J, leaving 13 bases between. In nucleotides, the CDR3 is TGTGCCAGCAGCGCCGACACCGGCTCGAACACTGAAGCTTTCTTT. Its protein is CASSADTGSNTEAFF.

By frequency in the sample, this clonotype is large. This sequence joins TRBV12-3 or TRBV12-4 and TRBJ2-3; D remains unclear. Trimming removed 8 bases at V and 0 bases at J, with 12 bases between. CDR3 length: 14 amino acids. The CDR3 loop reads CASGIAASTDTQYF. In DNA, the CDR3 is TGTGCCAGCGGGATCGCGGCCAGCACAGATACGCAGTATTTT.

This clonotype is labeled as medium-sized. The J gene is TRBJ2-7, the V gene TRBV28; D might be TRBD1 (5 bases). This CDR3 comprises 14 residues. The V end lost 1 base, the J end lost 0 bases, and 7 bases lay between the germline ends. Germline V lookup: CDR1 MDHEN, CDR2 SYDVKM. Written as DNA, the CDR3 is TGTGCCAGCAGTTTATCTGGGGCCTCCTACGAGCAGTACTTC. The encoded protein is CASSLSGASYEQYF.

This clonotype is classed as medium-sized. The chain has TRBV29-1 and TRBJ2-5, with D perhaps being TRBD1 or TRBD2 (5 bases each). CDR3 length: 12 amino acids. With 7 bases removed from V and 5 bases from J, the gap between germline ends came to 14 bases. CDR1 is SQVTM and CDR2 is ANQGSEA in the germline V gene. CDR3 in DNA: TGCAGCGCCCGAGGGGCCCGTGAGACCCAGTACTTC. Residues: CSARGARETQYF.

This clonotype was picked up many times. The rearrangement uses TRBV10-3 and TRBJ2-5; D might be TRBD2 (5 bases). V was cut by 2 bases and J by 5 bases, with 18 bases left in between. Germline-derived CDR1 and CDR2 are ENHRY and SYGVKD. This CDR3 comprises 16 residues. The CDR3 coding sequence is TGTGCCATCAGTGAGAACGAGATCTGGACGGGGGAGACCCAGTACTTC. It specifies CAISENEIWTGETQYF.

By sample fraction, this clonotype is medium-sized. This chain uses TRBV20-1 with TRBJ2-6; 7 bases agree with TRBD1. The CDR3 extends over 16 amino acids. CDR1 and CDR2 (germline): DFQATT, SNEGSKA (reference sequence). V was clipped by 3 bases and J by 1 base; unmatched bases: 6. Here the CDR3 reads CSASLQGVSGANVLTF. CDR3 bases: TGCAGTGCTAGTCTGCAGGGGGTTTCTGGGGCCAACGTCCTGACTTTC.

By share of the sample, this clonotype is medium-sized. Here the CDR3 reads CASSAGQGAYIQYF. The DNA for the CDR3 is TGTGCCAGCAGCGCGGGACAGGGGGCATACATTCAGTACTTC. V is TRBV7-2 and J is TRBJ2-4; 12 bases map to TRBD1. The germline V gene encodes CDR1 SGHTA and CDR2 FQGNSA. CDR3 length: 14 residues. Losses at the gene ends were 5 bases for V and 8 bases for J; bases not matched to a gene: 4. Using reference TRBV7-2 and TRBJ2-4 for the parts outside the CDR3, the full variable domain is GAGVSQSPSNKVTEKGKDVELRCDPISGHTALYWYRQSLGQGLEFLIYFQGNSAPDKSGLPSDRFSAERTGGSVSTLTIQRTQQEDSAVYLCASSAGQGAYIQYFGAGTRLSVL.

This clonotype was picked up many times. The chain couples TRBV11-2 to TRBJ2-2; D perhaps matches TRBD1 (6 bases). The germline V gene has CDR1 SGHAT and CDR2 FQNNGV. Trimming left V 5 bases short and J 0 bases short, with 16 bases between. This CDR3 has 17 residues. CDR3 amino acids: CASSPRTGSTNTGELFF. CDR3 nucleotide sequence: TGTGCCAGCAGCCCCCGAACAGGGTCGACGAACACCGGGGAGCTGTTTTTT.

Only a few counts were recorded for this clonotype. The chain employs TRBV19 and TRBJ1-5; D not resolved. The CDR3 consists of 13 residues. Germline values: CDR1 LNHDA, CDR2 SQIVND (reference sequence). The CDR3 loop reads CATSGRLNQPQHF. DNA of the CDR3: TGTGCTACGTCGGGGAGGCTGAATCAGCCCCAGCATTTT. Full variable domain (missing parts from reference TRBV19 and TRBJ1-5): DGGITQSPKYLFRKEGQNVTLSCEQNLNHDAMYWYRQDPGQGLRLIYYSQIVNDFQKGDIAEGYSVSREKKESFPLTVTSAQKNPTAFYLCATSGRLNQPQHFGDGTRLSIL.

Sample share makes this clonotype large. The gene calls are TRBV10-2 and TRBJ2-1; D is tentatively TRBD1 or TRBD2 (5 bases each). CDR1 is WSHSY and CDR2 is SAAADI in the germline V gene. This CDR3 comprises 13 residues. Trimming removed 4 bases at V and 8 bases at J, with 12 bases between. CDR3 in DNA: TGCGCCAGCAGTGGGGACCCTCGTGATGAGCAGTTCTTC. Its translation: CASSGDPRDEQFF.

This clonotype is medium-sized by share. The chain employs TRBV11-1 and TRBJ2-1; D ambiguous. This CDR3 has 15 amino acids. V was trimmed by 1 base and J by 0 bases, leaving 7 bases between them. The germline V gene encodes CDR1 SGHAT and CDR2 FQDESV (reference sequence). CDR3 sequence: CASSLVASSYNEQFF. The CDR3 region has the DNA TGTGCCAGCAGCTTAGTAGCTTCCTCCTACAATGAGCAGTTCTTC.

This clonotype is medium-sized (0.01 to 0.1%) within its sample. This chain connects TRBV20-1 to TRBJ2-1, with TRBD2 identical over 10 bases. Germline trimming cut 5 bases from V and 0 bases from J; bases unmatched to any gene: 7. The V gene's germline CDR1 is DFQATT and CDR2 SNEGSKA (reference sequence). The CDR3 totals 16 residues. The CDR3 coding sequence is TGCAGTGCTTCCCGGGCTAGCGGGAGCTCCTACAATGAGCAGTTCTTC. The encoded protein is CSASRASGSSYNEQFF.

CDR3 nucleotide sequence: TGTGCCACCAGTGTTCAGGGACCTGGGCAAGAGACCCAGTACTTC. Translated, it gives CATSVQGPGQETQYF. The chain couples TRBV24-1 to TRBJ2-5; D possibly matches TRBD1 or TRBD2 (5 bases each). The CDR3 sequence is 15 residues long. The germline CDR1 and CDR2 sequences are KGHDR and SFDVKD. V lost 5 bases to trimming and J lost 2 bases, with 14 bases between them.

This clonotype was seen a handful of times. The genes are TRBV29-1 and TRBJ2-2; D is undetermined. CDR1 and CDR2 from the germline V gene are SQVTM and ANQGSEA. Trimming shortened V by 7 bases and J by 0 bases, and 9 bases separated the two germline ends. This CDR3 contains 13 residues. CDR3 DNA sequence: TGCAGCGCCGTACTTACGAACACCGGGGAGCTGTTTTTT. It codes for CSAVLTNTGELFF.

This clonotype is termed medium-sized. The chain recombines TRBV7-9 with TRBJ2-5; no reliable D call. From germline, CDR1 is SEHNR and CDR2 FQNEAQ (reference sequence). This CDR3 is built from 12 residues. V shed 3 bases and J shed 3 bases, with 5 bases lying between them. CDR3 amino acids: CASSFVKETQYF. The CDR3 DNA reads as TGTGCCAGCAGCTTCGTGAAAGAGACCCAGTACTTC.

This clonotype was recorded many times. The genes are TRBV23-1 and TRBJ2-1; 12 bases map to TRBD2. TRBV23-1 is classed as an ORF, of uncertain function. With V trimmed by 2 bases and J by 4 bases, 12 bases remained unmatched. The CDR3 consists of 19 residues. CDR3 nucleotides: TGCGCCAGCAGTCAAAGTTGTAAGCGGACTAGCGGGATATACAATGAGCAGTTCTTC. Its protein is CASSQSCKRTSGIYNEQFF.

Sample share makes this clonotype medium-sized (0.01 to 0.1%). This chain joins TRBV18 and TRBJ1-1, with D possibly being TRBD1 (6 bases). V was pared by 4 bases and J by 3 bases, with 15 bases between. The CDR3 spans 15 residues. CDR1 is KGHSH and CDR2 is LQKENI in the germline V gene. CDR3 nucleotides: TGTGCCAGCTCACTGGGTTTTGGGGGCGACACTGAAGCTTTCTTT. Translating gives CASSLGFGGDTEAFF.

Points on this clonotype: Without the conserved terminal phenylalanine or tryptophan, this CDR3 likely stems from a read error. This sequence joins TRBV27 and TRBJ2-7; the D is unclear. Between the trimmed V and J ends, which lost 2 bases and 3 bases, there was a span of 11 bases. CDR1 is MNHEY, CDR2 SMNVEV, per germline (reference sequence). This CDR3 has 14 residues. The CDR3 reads CASSLDEARYEQYY. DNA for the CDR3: TGTGCCAGCAGTTTAGACGAAGCGCGCTACGAGCAGTACTAC.

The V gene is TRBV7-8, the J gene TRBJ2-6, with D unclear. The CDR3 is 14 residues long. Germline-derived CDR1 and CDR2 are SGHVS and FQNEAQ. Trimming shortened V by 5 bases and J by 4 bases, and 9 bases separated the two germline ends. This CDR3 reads CASSPLEGANVLTF. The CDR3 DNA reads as TGTGCCAGCAGCCCTCTTGAGGGGGCCAACGTCCTGACTTTC.

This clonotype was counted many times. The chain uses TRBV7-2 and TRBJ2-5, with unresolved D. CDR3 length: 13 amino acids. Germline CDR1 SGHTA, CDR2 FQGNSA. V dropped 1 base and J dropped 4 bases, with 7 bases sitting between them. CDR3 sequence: CASSLDLGETQYF. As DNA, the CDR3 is TGTGCCAGCAGCTTAGATCTAGGAGAGACCCAGTACTTC.

Here the CDR3 DNA reads TGTGCCAGCAGCTTAGACAGTAGCACAGATACGCAGTATTTT. It encodes CASSLDSSTDTQYF. The rearrangement joins TRBV7-2 to TRBJ2-3, with D hard to call. Germline CDR1 is SGHTA and CDR2 is FQGNSA. The CDR3 sequence is 14 residues long. Trimming shortened V by 1 base and J by 0 bases, and 5 bases separated the two germline ends.

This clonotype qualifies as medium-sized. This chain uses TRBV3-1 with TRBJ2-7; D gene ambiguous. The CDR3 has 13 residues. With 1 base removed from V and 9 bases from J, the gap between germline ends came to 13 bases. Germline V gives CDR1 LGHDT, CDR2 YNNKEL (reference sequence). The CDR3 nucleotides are TGTGCCAGCAGCCAAGCAGAATCCGGGTGGCAGTACTTC. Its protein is CASSQAESGWQYF.